Following are 29 T cell receptor beta chains from one sample sequenced in a study of blood T cell repertoires in COVID-19. Using immunoSEQ multiplex PCR, the repertoire was profiled, and TCRdb retains in-frame clones only, with some absent. This table holds fewer than 300,000 clones, more than 70% found once. The sequenced material came from PBMCs or T cells enriched from blood (not recorded which). The receptors were sampled from a woman aged 40 to 49 with acute COVID-19.

The J gene is TRBJ2-7, the V gene TRBV20-1, with D unresolved. Per the germline V gene, CDR1 is DFQATT and CDR2 is SNEGSKA (reference sequence). CDR3 size: 11 residues. CDR3 DNA sequence: TGCAGCGGTTCTCTCTACTACGAGCAGTACTTC. It is translated as CSGSLYYEQYF.

This chain joins TRBV9 and TRBJ1-1; possible D gene TRBD1, 6 bases. Germline V gives CDR1 SGDLS, CDR2 YYNGEE. The CDR3 has 15 amino acids. The V end lost 0 bases, the J end lost 4 bases, and 13 bases lay between the germline ends. The CDR3 spells CASSVGLGGGTEAFF. CDR3 DNA: TGTGCCAGCAGCGTAGGCCTAGGGGGTGGCACTGAAGCTTTCTTT.

V gene TRBV30 combines with J gene TRBJ1-6, with D perhaps TRBD1 (5 bases). The V end was cut by 2 bases, the J end by 7 bases, with 9 bases between. Germline CDR1 and CDR2: GTSNPN and SVGIG (reference sequence). This CDR3 is 13 amino acids long. CDR3 sequence reads: CAWSRDLNSPLHF. CDR3 nucleotide sequence: TGTGCCTGGAGTAGGGACTTGAATTCACCCCTCCACTTT.

The chain is built from TRBV29-1 and TRBJ1-1; the match to TRBD1 covers 7 bases. Trimming took 2 bases from V and 4 from J; bases not matched to a gene: 4. The CDR3 is made up of 13 amino acids. CDR1 and CDR2 from the germline V gene are SQVTM and ANQGSEA. The CDR3 here is CSVERQGSTEAFF. The DNA of the CDR3 is TGCAGCGTTGAAAGACAGGGTAGCACTGAAGCTTTCTTT. Full variable domain (missing parts from reference TRBV29-1 and TRBJ1-1): SAVISQKPSRDICQRGTSLTIQCQVDSQVTMMFWYRQQPGQSLTLIATANQGSEATYESGFVIDKFPISRPNLTFSTLTVSNMSPEDSSIYLCSVERQGSTEAFFGQGTRLTVV.

This clone was observed once. The chain combines TRBV3-1 (or the pseudogene TRBV3-2) with TRBJ2-5; D may be TRBD2 (5 bases). Trimming left V 0 bases short and J 4 bases short, with 12 bases between. The length of the CDR3 is 15 residues. The germline CDR1 and CDR2 sequences are LGHDT and YNNKEL (reference sequence). The CDR3 DNA sequence: TGTGCCAGCAGCCAAGATGCGCGGGTCCGAGAGACCCAGTACTTC. This sequence encodes CASSQDARVRETQYF.

V usage is TRBV30 and J usage is TRBJ1-1, with 9 bases fitting TRBD1. With V trimmed by 2 bases and J by 5 bases, 12 bases remained unmatched. This CDR3 comprises 16 residues. Germline V gene data show CDR1 as GTSNPN and CDR2 as SVGIG (reference sequence). The CDR3: CAWSLTGGRTRTEAFF. Written as DNA, the CDR3 is TGTGCCTGGAGTTTGACAGGGGGAAGAACGCGGACTGAAGCTTTCTTT.

V gene TRBV30 combines with J gene TRBJ2-7, with 9 bases aligning to TRBD1. CDR3 length: 14 residues. V gave up 2 bases and J gave up 4 bases; unmatched junction bases: 6. Germline CDR1 reads GTSNPN; CDR2 reads SVGIG (reference sequence). This CDR3 is CAWSTGTGSYEQYF. CDR3 sequence (DNA): TGTGCCTGGAGTACTGGGACAGGGTCATACGAGCAGTACTTC.

Here the CDR3 reads CASSPDRADTEAFF. CDR3 DNA: TGTGCCAGCTCACCCGACAGGGCGGACACTGAAGCTTTCTTT. The V gene is TRBV18, the J gene TRBJ1-1, with 7 nucleotides matching TRBD1. With V trimmed by 3 bases and J by 3 bases, 4 bases remained unmatched. Germline CDR1 and CDR2: KGHSH and LQKENI. The CDR3 spans 14 residues.

This chain joins TRBV6-5 and TRBJ2-1, with TRBD2 matching 11 bases. The V segment lost 4 bases and the J segment 3 bases; nucleotides outside the gene matches: 5. This CDR3 comprises 16 residues. The germline gives CDR1 MNHEY, CDR2 SVGAGI. CDR3 in amino acids: CASSLQGLAGYNEQFF. The CDR3 DNA sequence: TGTGCCAGCAGTTTACAAGGACTAGCGGGCTACAATGAGCAGTTCTTC.

The J gene is TRBJ1-5, the V gene TRBV7-9; D might be TRBD1 (6 bases). Per the germline V gene, CDR1 is SEHNR and CDR2 is FQNEAQ (reference sequence). V was shortened by 0 bases and J by 0 bases, with 12 bases between the two germline ends. The length of the CDR3 is 17 residues. In DNA form, the CDR3 reads TGTGCCAGCAGCTTAGCGCCTGGGACACATAGCAATCAGCCCCAGCATTTT. It is translated as CASSLAPGTHSNQPQHF.

CDR3: CASSRPGQGLYGYTF. CDR3 coding DNA: TGTGCCAGCAGCAGGCCGGGACAGGGATTATACGGCTACACCTTC. The chain carries TRBV5-6 and TRBJ1-2; 9 bases line up with TRBD1. Germline loops: CDR1 SGHDT, CDR2 YYEEEE. Trimming removed 4 bases from V and 8 bases from J; junction bases left unmatched: 12. This CDR3 is built from 15 residues.

This clone came up once. This sequence joins TRBV27 and TRBJ2-2, with D perhaps matching TRBD1 (5 bases). V was pared by 5 bases and J by 4 bases, with 14 bases between. This CDR3 contains 15 residues. Germline V gene data show CDR1 as MNHEY and CDR2 as SMNVEV (reference sequence). Written as DNA, the CDR3 is TGTGCCAGCAGTCCCCTACAGGTGCGCACCGGGGAGCTGTTTTTT. Its translation: CASSPLQVRTGELFF.

The J gene is TRBJ2-1, the V gene TRBV11-3; 15 bases map to TRBD2. The CDR3 covers 15 residues. After removal of 4 bases from V and 10 bases from J, the junction contained 5 bases not matched to a gene. The V gene's germline CDR1 is SGHNT and CDR2 YENEEA. The CDR3: CASSWTSGRVGEQFF. The CDR3 DNA sequence: TGTGCCAGCAGCTGGACTAGCGGGAGGGTTGGGGAGCAGTTCTTC.

This clone was detected once. The V and J genes are TRBV20-1 and TRBJ2-7; D not resolved. The CDR3 sequence is 14 residues long. V gave up 3 bases and J gave up 2 bases, with 14 bases separating them. Per germline, CDR1 DFQATT and CDR2 SNEGSKA (reference sequence). The CDR3 spells CSASFVAGAYEQYF. In nucleotides, the CDR3 is TGCAGTGCTAGTTTTGTCGCTGGAGCCTACGAGCAGTACTTC.

The gene calls are TRBV4-1 and TRBJ2-2; D uncertain. Per germline, CDR1 MGHRA and CDR2 YSYEKL. The CDR3 has 16 amino acids. With 4 bases removed from V and 0 bases from J, the gap between germline ends came to 12 bases. The CDR3 DNA reads as TGCGCCAGCAGCCCTACAGTATGGGCGAACACCGGGGAGCTGTTTTTT. Residues: CASSPTVWANTGELFF.

The V call is TRBV10-3, the J call TRBJ1-2; TRBD1 aligns across 7 bases. Germline V gene sequence: CDR1 ENHRY, CDR2 SYGVKD. This CDR3 has 14 amino acids. With 0 bases clipped from V and 8 bases from J, the junction kept 6 bases outside the gene matches. The CDR3 DNA is TGTGCCATCAGTGAGTCCGGACAGGCACAAGGCTACACCTTC. Translation gives CAISESGQAQGYTF.

This chain uses TRBV19 with TRBJ1-6; no clear D gene. V was trimmed by 6 bases and J by 7 bases, leaving 7 bases between them. Germline CDR1 is LNHDA and CDR2 is SQIVND (reference sequence). The CDR3 extends over 12 amino acids. CDR3 region: CASSLQNSPLHF. CDR3 in DNA: TGTGCCAGTAGCCTACAGAATTCACCCCTCCACTTT. The variable domain in full, with the rest retrieved from reference TRBV19 and TRBJ1-6, is DGGITQSPKYLFRKEGQNVTLSCEQNLNHDAMYWYRQDPGQGLRLIYYSQIVNDFQKGDIAEGYSVSREKKESFPLTVTSAQKNPTAFYLCASSLQNSPLHFGNGTRLTVT.

The V call is TRBV4-3, the J call TRBJ2-2; 7 bases align to TRBD2. CDR3 length equals 18 residues. The trim removed 0 bases at V and 0 bases at J, leaving 7 bases unmatched. The germline gives CDR1 LGHNA, CDR2 YSLEER. CDR3 DNA: TGCGCCAGCAGCCAAGATAATAGCGGGTCCGCGAACACCGGGGAGCTGTTTTTT. Its translation: CASSQDNSGSANTGELFF.

This chain connects TRBV2 to TRBJ1-5, with 10 bases lining up with TRBD1. From germline, CDR1 is SNHLY and CDR2 FYNNEI. This CDR3 is 15 amino acids long. Trimming at V came to 6 bases and at J to 6 bases, leaving 8 bases not matched to a gene. CDR3 in DNA: TGTGCCAGCAGGGGGGACAGGGGTTCACTTCAGCCCCAGCATTTT. This encodes CASRGDRGSLQPQHF.

The rearrangement links TRBV2 to TRBJ2-3, with TRBD2 identical over 9 bases. J was trimmed by 8 bases and V by 7 bases; bases with no gene match: 13. The V gene's germline CDR1 is SNHLY and CDR2 FYNNEI. The CDR3 runs 15 residues. The CDR3 region is CASTQSAGGRGTQYF. CDR3 coding DNA: TGTGCCAGCACTCAATCGGCGGGAGGGCGGGGTACGCAGTATTTT. The whole variable domain, remainder taken from reference TRBV2 and TRBJ2-3, is EPEVTQTPSHQVTQMGQEVILRCVPISNHLYFYWYRQILGQKVEFLVSFYNNEISEKSEIFDDQFSVERPDGSNFTLKIRSTKLEDSAMYFCASTQSAGGRGTQYFGPGTRLTVL.

The rearrangement joins TRBV29-1 to TRBJ2-1; D not resolved. The CDR3 runs 10 residues. The ends were cut back, 4 bases at V and 4 bases at J, with 2 bases in the middle. Germline loops: CDR1 SQVTM, CDR2 ANQGSEA. DNA for the CDR3: TGCAGCGTTGCATACAATGAGCAGTTCTTC. It encodes CSVAYNEQFF.

The rearrangement links TRBV4-1 to TRBJ1-5; D may be TRBD1 (5 bases). The CDR3 has 15 amino acids. V dropped 3 bases and J dropped 0 bases, with 9 bases sitting between them. Germline CDR1 and CDR2: MGHRA and YSYEKL. DNA for the CDR3: TGCGCCAGCAGCCATCGGACAAATAGCAATCAGCCCCAGCATTTT. This codes for CASSHRTNSNQPQHF.

The V gene is TRBV6-5, the J gene TRBJ1-2; the D gene is possibly TRBD1 (6 bases). CDR1 MNHEY and CDR2 SVGAGI come from the germline V gene. Between the trimmed V and J ends, which lost 5 bases and 5 bases, there was a span of 15 bases. CDR3 length: 14 amino acids. This chain's CDR3 is CASSRAGEIYGYTF. CDR3 DNA sequence: TGTGCCAGCAGTCGGGCAGGGGAAATTTATGGCTACACCTTC.

The chain joins TRBV11-2 to TRBJ1-6; 9 nucleotides agree with TRBD1. There are 19 residues in the CDR3. Germline V gene sequence: CDR1 SGHAT, CDR2 FQNNGV. The V segment lost 0 bases and the J segment 7 bases; nucleotides outside the gene matches: 13. The CDR3 DNA sequence: TGTGCCAGCAGCTTAGAATACCCCGGGCGACAGGGGGAAAATTCACCCCTCCACTTT. Amino acid sequence: CASSLEYPGRQGENSPLHF.

The chain links TRBV11-2 to TRBJ1-2; 9 bases fit TRBD1. This CDR3 is 14 amino acids long. Trimming cost V 1 base and J 6 bases; bases outside gene matches: 3. The germline V gene has CDR1 SGHAT and CDR2 FQNNGV. The CDR3 DNA is TGTGCCAGCAGCTTAGTCCGGGACAGGGATGGCTACACCTTC. As protein: CASSLVRDRDGYTF.

This clone was seen only a few times. This rearrangement joins TRBV28 to TRBJ1-2; 9 bases fit TRBD1. The V gene end was trimmed by 2 bases and the J gene end by 2 bases; junction bases not matched to a gene: 0. This CDR3 has 14 amino acids. The germline V gene encodes CDR1 MDHEN and CDR2 SYDVKM. The CDR3 is CASSLGQGNYGYTF. The CDR3 coding sequence is TGTGCCAGCAGTTTAGGACAGGGGAACTATGGCTACACCTTC.

V is TRBV5-6 and J is TRBJ2-1; 13 nucleotides agree with TRBD2. CDR1 is SGHDT and CDR2 is YYEEEE in the germline V gene. V shed 1 base, J shed 9 bases, and the junction held 7 bases outside the gene matches. The CDR3 has 16 amino acids. The CDR3 loop is CASSLTGLAGVREQFF. The CDR3 region has the DNA TGTGCCAGCAGCTTGACCGGACTAGCGGGAGTTCGTGAGCAGTTCTTC.

At least ten counts were recorded for this clone. The J gene is TRBJ2-3, the V gene TRBV6-2 or TRBV6-3; 9 positions match TRBD1. J lost 1 base, V lost 1 base, and 3 bases had no gene match. This CDR3 comprises 16 residues. Looked up from germline, CDR1 is MNHEY and CDR2 is SVGEGT. The CDR3 is CASSYYGDRGTDTQYF. CDR3 coding DNA: TGTGCCAGCAGTTACTACGGGGACAGGGGCACAGATACGCAGTATTTT.

The gene calls are TRBV6-5 and TRBJ1-1, with D unresolved. The germline gives CDR1 MNHEY, CDR2 SVGAGI. The V end was cut by 7 bases, the J end by 5 bases, with 17 bases between. This CDR3 spans 14 amino acids. CDR3 region: CASTPAGFLTEAFF. CDR3 in DNA: TGTGCCAGCACCCCGGCGGGTTTCTTGACTGAAGCTTTCTTT.